The entry below gives a single T cell receptor beta chain sequence along with its context. This CDR3 spans 13 amino acids. V lost 4 bases and J 0 bases, leaving 10 bases between the germline ends. Germline CDR1 is DFQATT and CDR2 is SNEGSKA (reference sequence). The entry originates in a study of identical twins. MiXCR, applied by TCRdb to the 5' RACE reads, yields one record per CDR3 protein. Among roughly 190,000 distinct CDR3 sequences listed, 15% were seen once. This sample also appeared in a second study, on T cells expressing NK-cell markers.

The chain joins TRBV20-1 to TRBJ2-7; no reliable D call. Sequenced: CD8+ T cells sorted from blood. The clonotype was recovered from a woman aged 18-30 years in good health. This CDR3 reads CSAKGAYSYEQYF. The CDR3 region has the DNA TGCAGTGCTAAAGGAGCCTACTCCTACGAGCAGTACTTC.